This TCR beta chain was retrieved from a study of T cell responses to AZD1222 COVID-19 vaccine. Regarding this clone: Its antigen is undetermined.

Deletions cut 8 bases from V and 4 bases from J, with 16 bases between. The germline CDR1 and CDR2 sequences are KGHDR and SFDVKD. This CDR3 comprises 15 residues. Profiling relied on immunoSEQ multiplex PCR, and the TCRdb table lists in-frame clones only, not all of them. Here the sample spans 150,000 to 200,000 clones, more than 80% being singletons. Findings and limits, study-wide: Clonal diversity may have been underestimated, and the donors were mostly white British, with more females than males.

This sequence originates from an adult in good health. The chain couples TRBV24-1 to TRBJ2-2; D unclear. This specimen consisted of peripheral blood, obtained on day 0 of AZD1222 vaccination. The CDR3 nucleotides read TGTGCCACCAATTGTTTTGGCGAATCCACCGGGGAGCTGTTTTTT. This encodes CATNCFGESTGELFF.